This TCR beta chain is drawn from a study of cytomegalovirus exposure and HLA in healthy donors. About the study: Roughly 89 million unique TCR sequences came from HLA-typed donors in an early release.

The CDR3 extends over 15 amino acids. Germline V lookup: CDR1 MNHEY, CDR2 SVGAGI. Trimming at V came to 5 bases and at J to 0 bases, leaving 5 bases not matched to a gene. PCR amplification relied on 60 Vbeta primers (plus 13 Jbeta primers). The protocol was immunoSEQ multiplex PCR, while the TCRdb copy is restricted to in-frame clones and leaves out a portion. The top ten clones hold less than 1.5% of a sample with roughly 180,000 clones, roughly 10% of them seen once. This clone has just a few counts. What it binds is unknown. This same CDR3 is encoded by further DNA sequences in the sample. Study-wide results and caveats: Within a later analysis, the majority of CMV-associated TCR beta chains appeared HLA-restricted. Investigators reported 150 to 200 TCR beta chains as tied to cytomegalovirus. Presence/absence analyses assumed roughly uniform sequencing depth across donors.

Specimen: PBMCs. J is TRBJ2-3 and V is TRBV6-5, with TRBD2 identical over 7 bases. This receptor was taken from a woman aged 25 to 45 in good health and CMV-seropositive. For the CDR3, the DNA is TGTGCCAGCAGTCGCCTAGCGGCTAGCACAGATACGCAGTATTTT. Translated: CASSRLAASTDTQYF.